The rows below give T cell receptor beta chains drawn from one sample of a study of shared clonotypes between healthy human individuals. TCRdb keeps only in-frame clones here, not all; method: immunoSEQ multiplex PCR. The sample contains hundreds of thousands of clones, about 74% of which appear only once. The specimen sequenced was memory CD4+ T cells sorted from blood. All receptors come from a man aged 25-45 years in good health. The CDR3 runs from the conserved cysteine through the conserved F or W. The D gene is left open where the match is weak. Clone size appears in some rows only: once, few, many, or a class for an expanded clone.

TRBV5-4	-	-	TRBJ1-1	TGTGCCAGCAGCTCGCCAATGAACACTGAAGCTTTCTTT	CASSSPMNTEAFF
TRBV11-2	TRBD1	once	TRBJ2-1	TGTGCCAGCAACGGACAGGGTACCGTCAGTGCGAAATACAATGAGCAGTTCTTC	CASNGQGTVSAKYNEQFF
TRBV7-2	-	-	TRBJ2-3	TGTGCCAGCAGCTTAGTGGTGGATACGCAGTATTTT	CASSLVVDTQYF
TRBV5-6	-	-	TRBJ2-5	TGTGCCAGCAGCCGCACCCCTAGGGGCCAGGAGACCCAGTACTTC	CASSRTPRGQETQYF
TRBV6-6	TRBD1	-	TRBJ1-1	TGTGCCAGCAAAGTGGGGACAGCAAACACTGAAGCTTTCTTT	CASKVGTANTEAFF
TRBV29-1	-	-	TRBJ1-2	TGCAGCGTCATTCAAGACAGGCTGTTACAAGGCTACACCTTC	CSVIQDRLLQGYTF
TRBV6-5	-	-	TRBJ1-2	TGTGCCAGCAGCCAGGGTTCCGGCTACACCTTC	CASSQGSGYTF
TRBV6-9	TRBD2	-	TRBJ2-7	TGTGCCAGCAGTCCGCCCCGAGCGGGGGAAAACGAGCAGTACTTC	CASSPPRAGENEQYF
TRBV27	TRBD2	-	TRBJ2-7	TGTGCCAGCAGTTTACGGCGGGAGGGCCTCGGGCAGTACTTC	CASSLRREGLGQYF
TRBV5-1	TRBD2	few	TRBJ2-7	TGCGCCAGCAGCTTACGAGCCGGGACTAGCCAAGGGGCCTACGAGCAGTACTTC	CASSLRAGTSQGAYEQYF
TRBV11-3	TRBD2	-	TRBJ2-5	TGTGCCAGCAGCTCGGCCGGGGGGGAAGAGACCCAGTACTTC	CASSSAGGEETQYF
TRBV30	-	-	TRBJ2-6	TGTGCCGAGAAGGGACGGATCTCTGGGGCCAACGTCCTGACTTTC	CAEKGRISGANVLTF
TRBV9	-	-	TRBJ2-2	TGTGCCAGCTCCCGGGGGCTAGCGGAAAACACCGGGGAGCTGTTTTTT	CASSRGLAENTGELFF
TRBV6-6	-	-	TRBJ1-1	TGTGCCAGCAGAATACAGGGAACGTCAGATGACACTGAAGCTTTCTTT	CASRIQGTSDDTEAFF
TRBV5-1	-	once	TRBJ2-1	TGCGCCAGCAGCTTGGGGTGGGCTTCCGCCCAAAGCTCCTACAATGAGCAGTTCTTC	CASSLGWASAQSSYNEQFF
TRBV19	TRBD2	-	TRBJ2-3	TGTGCCAGTGGCACCGAAACGACATGGCTAGCGGGAGTAGCAGATACGCAGTATTTT	CASGTETTWLAGVADTQYF
TRBV19	TRBD1	-	TRBJ2-7	TGTGCCAGTAGTCCCAAGACAGGGAATACCTACGAGCAGTACTTC	CASSPKTGNTYEQYF
TRBV19	TRBD2	many	TRBJ2-3	TGTGCCAGTAATAGCGGGAGGACAGATACGCAGTATTTT	CASNSGRTDTQYF
TRBV2	TRBD2	-	TRBJ2-1	TGTGCCAGCAGTGCTCTCCTAGCGGCCTCCTACAATGAGCAGTTCTTC	CASSALLAASYNEQFF
TRBV7-9	TRBD1	-	TRBJ1-2	TGTGCCAGCAGCCGCACAGGGGGAGTTAGCTATGGCTACACCTTC	CASSRTGGVSYGYTF
TRBV11-2	TRBD2	-	TRBJ2-2	TGTGCCAGCAGGTCTCCCGGGAGGACCGGGGAGCTGTTTTTT	CASRSPGRTGELFF
TRBV28	-	once	TRBJ1-3	TGTGCCAGCGCGACTTTTGGAAACACCATATATTTT	CASATFGNTIYF
TRBV27	-	once	TRBJ1-2	TGTGCCAGCAGTTTTGACGGCAGGGGATCAGATGGCTACACCTTC	CASSFDGRGSDGYTF